These 30 T cell receptor beta chains share one sample of origin, sequenced in a study of T cell responses to AZD1222 COVID-19 vaccine. Measured with immunoSEQ multiplex PCR; TCRdb has only the in-frame clones, and not every one. The sample has roughly 170,000 clones; under 95% are singletons. Specimen: peripheral blood, collected 28 days after the second AZD1222 dose. These receptors were obtained from an adult who received the AZD1222 COVID-19 vaccine.

This clone was recorded only once. This chain joins TRBV6-6 and TRBJ2-1; D gene uncertain. This CDR3 comprises 15 residues. Per the germline V gene, CDR1 is MNHNY and CDR2 is SVGAGI (reference sequence). V lost 0 bases to trimming and J lost 8 bases, with 14 bases between them. The CDR3, as DNA: TGTGCCAGCAGTTACTCGAACTCCCGAAGGGATGAGCAGTTCTTC. Translated: CASSYSNSRRDEQFF.

The chain joins TRBV6-2 or TRBV6-3 to TRBJ2-1; TRBD2 matches 7 bases. The CDR3 length is 15 residues. J was trimmed by 6 bases and V by 4 bases; bases with no gene match: 9. Germline V gene lookup returns CDR1 MNHEY and CDR2 SVGEGT. In DNA form, the CDR3 reads TGTGCCAGCAGTTTTGGGGGAGGGGTAGGCAATGAGCAGTTCTTC. Protein sequence: CASSFGGGVGNEQFF.

V and J are TRBV5-6 and TRBJ2-2, with 7 bases identical to TRBD2. CDR3 length: 14 residues. Germline loops: CDR1 SGHDT, CDR2 YYEEEE. Losses at the gene ends were 2 bases for V and 7 bases for J; bases not matched to a gene: 5. The CDR3 nucleotides read TGTGCCAGCAGCTTCGGGACTACGCACGGGGAGCTGTTTTTT. Amino acid sequence: CASSFGTTHGELFF.

The chain has TRBV7-9 and TRBJ1-1; 9 bases are shared with TRBD1. J gave up 1 base and V 5 bases, and 5 bases lay outside the gene matches. The V gene's germline CDR1 is SEHNR and CDR2 FQNEAQ (reference sequence). The CDR3 is 15 residues long. DNA for the CDR3: TGTGCCAGCAGCCTCGGGGACAGGGCGAACACTGAAGCTTTCTTT. Residues: CASSLGDRANTEAFF.

The genes are TRBV19 and TRBJ2-2, with D uncertain. The CDR3 is 12 residues long. The V end lost 7 bases, the J end lost 7 bases, and 10 bases lay between the germline ends. The germline CDR1 and CDR2 sequences are LNHDA and SQIVND (reference sequence). CDR3 region: CASTQTRGELFF. The CDR3 DNA is TGTGCCAGTACTCAGACCCGCGGGGAGCTGTTTTTT.

The rearrangement uses TRBV7-3 and TRBJ2-2; 7 nucleotides align to TRBD1. The trim removed 4 bases at V and 7 bases at J, leaving 6 bases unmatched. Germline V CDR1 and CDR2: SGHTA, FQGTGA. CDR3 length: 14 amino acids. DNA for the CDR3: TGTGCCAGCAGCTACCAGACAGGGAGCGGGGAGCTGTTTTTT. Amino acids: CASSYQTGSGELFF.

The genes are TRBV5-1 and TRBJ2-7; 9 bases are a match to TRBD2. The CDR3 covers 14 residues. Trimming at V came to 4 bases and at J to 6 bases, leaving 8 bases not matched to a gene. Germline V gives CDR1 SGHRS, CDR2 YFSETQ. The CDR3 sequence is CASSLTGTSSEQYF. The CDR3 DNA reads TGCGCCAGCAGCCTGACCGGGACTAGCTCCGAGCAGTACTTC. Combining the CDR3 with reference TRBV5-1 and TRBJ2-7 gives the whole variable domain KAGVTQTPRYLIKTRGQQVTLSCSPISGHRSVSWYQQTPGQGLQFLFEYFSETQRNKGNFPGRFSGRQFSNSRSEMNVSTLELGDSALYLCASSLTGTSSEQYFGPGTRLTVT.

J is TRBJ2-1 and V is TRBV29-1, with 13 bases fitting TRBD2. After removal of 3 bases from V and 13 bases from J, the junction contained 3 bases not matched to a gene. The germline V gene has CDR1 SQVTM and CDR2 ANQGSEA. This CDR3 is 12 amino acids long. The CDR3 coding sequence is TGCAGCGTTGAGAGGACTAGCGGGAGCCAGTTCTTC. Its translation: CSVERTSGSQFF.

The chain couples TRBV28 to TRBJ1-5; D unclear. Trimming left V 2 bases short and J 0 bases short, with 5 bases between. CDR3 length: 14 amino acids. Per the germline V gene, CDR1 is MDHEN and CDR2 is SYDVKM. The CDR3 here is CASSLDFSNQPQHF. In nucleotides, the CDR3 is TGTGCCAGCAGTTTAGATTTTAGCAATCAGCCCCAGCATTTT.

The rearrangement links TRBV7-2 to TRBJ2-7, with 13 bases that match TRBD2. CDR1 SGHTA and CDR2 FQGNSA come from the germline V gene. The CDR3 extends over 16 amino acids. V lost 5 bases, J lost 4 bases, and 8 bases stayed unmatched. The CDR3 region is CASSVRLAGGLYEQYF. CDR3 DNA: TGTGCCAGCAGCGTACGACTAGCGGGGGGTTTATACGAGCAGTACTTC. Complete variable domain (other parts from reference TRBV7-2 and TRBJ2-7): GAGVSQSPSNKVTEKGKDVELRCDPISGHTALYWYRQSLGQGLEFLIYFQGNSAPDKSGLPSDRFSAERTGGSVSTLTIQRTQQEDSAVYLCASSVRLAGGLYEQYFGPGTRLTVT.

The chain carries TRBV19 and TRBJ1-5; D is perhaps TRBD1 (6 bases). The CDR3 covers 14 residues. The germline V gene has CDR1 LNHDA and CDR2 SQIVND (reference sequence). V lost 3 bases and J lost 4, with 10 bases in between. The chain's CDR3 is CASSIVGGNQPQHF. CDR3 nucleotide sequence: TGTGCCAGTAGTATTGTAGGGGGGAATCAGCCCCAGCATTTT.

This chain joins TRBV5-1 and TRBJ1-1; D is uncertain. CDR1 and CDR2 (germline): SGHRS, YFSETQ. V was clipped by 1 base and J by 1 base, with 8 bases between them. The CDR3 length is 14 residues. The CDR3 DNA is TGCGCCAGCAGCTTGAACGGGGAGAACACTGAAGCTTTCTTT. Its translation is CASSLNGENTEAFF.

This chain connects TRBV2 to TRBJ1-2, with a possible D match to TRBD1 (6 bases). The ends were cut back, 6 bases at V and 8 bases at J, with 16 bases in the middle. The germline V gene encodes CDR1 SNHLY and CDR2 FYNNEI. CDR3 length equals 13 residues. DNA for the CDR3: TGTGCCAGCAGAGGGACATCATTTGAGGGCTACACCTTC. Translated: CASRGTSFEGYTF.

The V gene is TRBV29-1, the J gene TRBJ1-3; unclear D gene. The CDR3 runs to 11 residues. V was shortened by 6 bases and J by 0 bases, with 3 bases between the two germline ends. Germline V CDR1 and CDR2: SQVTM, ANQGSEA. The CDR3 DNA is TGCAGCGTCTACTCTGGAAACACCATATATTTT. Residues: CSVYSGNTIYF.

With regard to this clone: This same CDR3 is encoded by further DNA sequences in the sample. The gene calls are TRBV5-1 and TRBJ2-1, with D hard to call. Germline loops: CDR1 SGHRS, CDR2 YFSETQ. The length of the CDR3 is 13 residues. Trimming left V 0 bases short and J 4 bases short, with 5 bases between. Here the CDR3 reads CASSLAVYNEQFF. The CDR3 bases are TGCGCCAGCAGCTTGGCCGTGTACAATGAGCAGTTCTTC.

The V gene is TRBV10-1, the J gene TRBJ1-1, with D perhaps matching TRBD1 (6 bases). V was cut by 3 bases and J by 1 base, with 12 bases left in between. Germline V gives CDR1 WNHNN, CDR2 SYGVQD (reference sequence). This CDR3 has 15 amino acids. The CDR3 loop reads CASSDGGDSNTEAFF. The CDR3 DNA sequence: TGCGCCAGCAGTGACGGGGGCGACTCGAACACTGAAGCTTTCTTT.

This clone came up once. The gene calls are TRBV4-3 and TRBJ2-7, with TRBD1 matching over 7 bases. Germline V gene data show CDR1 as LGHNA and CDR2 as YSLEER. The junction had 2 bases not matched to a gene; V was cut back by 0 bases and J by 0 bases. This CDR3 has 15 residues. CDR3 sequence reads: CASSQEAGGSYEQYF. The CDR3 DNA reads as TGCGCCAGCAGCCAAGAGGCAGGGGGCTCCTACGAGCAGTACTTC.

The chain carries TRBV27 and TRBJ2-1; TRBD2 agrees at 9 bases. Per germline, CDR1 MNHEY and CDR2 SMNVEV (reference sequence). The CDR3 has 20 residues. Unmatched junction bases numbered 16, after V lost 4 bases and J lost 0 bases. The CDR3 spells CASSSRPTSGYSSSYNEQFF. The CDR3 DNA follows: TGTGCCAGCAGTTCCCGCCCGACTAGCGGCTACTCCAGCTCCTACAATGAGCAGTTCTTC.

The V gene is TRBV5-1, the J gene TRBJ2-7; D uncertain. Per the germline V gene, CDR1 is SGHRS and CDR2 is YFSETQ. The V end was cut by 2 bases, the J end by 1 base, with 7 bases between. The CDR3 sequence is 13 residues long. CDR3 amino acids: CASSFRESYEQYF. As DNA, the CDR3 is TGCGCCAGCAGCTTTAGGGAATCCTACGAGCAGTACTTC. Full variable domain (missing parts from reference TRBV5-1 and TRBJ2-7): KAGVTQTPRYLIKTRGQQVTLSCSPISGHRSVSWYQQTPGQGLQFLFEYFSETQRNKGNFPGRFSGRQFSNSRSEMNVSTLELGDSALYLCASSFRESYEQYFGPGTRLTVT.

CDR3 coding DNA: TGTGCCAGCAGCTTTGGGGGGACCTACGAGCAGTACTTC. This encodes CASSFGGTYEQYF. The chain is built from TRBV11-3 and TRBJ2-7, with a weak D call TRBD2 (6 bases). CDR1 and CDR2 from the germline V gene are SGHNT and YENEEA. V lost 3 bases and J lost 2, with 8 bases in between. CDR3 length: 13 residues.

This clone came up a few times. This chain uses TRBV6-5 with TRBJ1-2; D possibly corresponds to TRBD1 (5 bases). The CDR3 totals 13 residues. Per germline, CDR1 MNHEY and CDR2 SVGAGI. Trimming shortened V by 2 bases and J by 7 bases, and 11 bases separated the two germline ends. DNA of the CDR3: TGTGCCAGCAGTTACGGGGGAAGGGGTGGCTACACCTTC. It specifies CASSYGGRGGYTF.

The chain uses TRBV7-9 and TRBJ2-7; TRBD2 might be the D (6 bases). Looked up from germline, CDR1 is SEHNR and CDR2 is FQNEAQ (reference sequence). The CDR3 totals 12 residues. Trimming took 4 bases from V and 7 from J, leaving 11 bases between them. The DNA of the CDR3 is TGTGCCAGCAGCTACGTTGGAGGGGAGCAGTACTTC. Protein sequence: CASSYVGGEQYF.

The chain joins TRBV7-9 to TRBJ2-7; TRBD2 is a possible D gene (5 bases). Trimming removed 5 bases from V and 6 bases from J, with 17 bases in between. Germline V gene sequence: CDR1 SEHNR, CDR2 FQNEAQ (reference sequence). CDR3 size: 14 residues. Here the CDR3 DNA reads TGTGCCAGCAGCGCCTCGAGTGGACTGGGCGAGCAGTACTTC. Protein sequence: CASSASSGLGEQYF. The complete variable domain, with remaining parts taken from reference TRBV7-9 and TRBJ2-7, reads DTGVSQNPRHKITKRGQNVTFRCDPISEHNRLYWYRQTLGQGPEFLTYFQNEAQLEKSRLLSDRFSAERPKGSFSTLEIQRTEQGDSAMYLCASSASSGLGEQYFGPGTRLTVT.

This chain joins TRBV19 and TRBJ1-1, with a tentative D call TRBD1 (6 bases). Germline V CDR1 and CDR2: LNHDA, SQIVND (reference sequence). Trimming shortened V by 8 bases and J by 7 bases, and 17 bases separated the two germline ends. The CDR3 length is 13 residues. The CDR3 protein is CASQPQGRGEAFF. The CDR3 DNA follows: TGTGCCAGTCAACCACAGGGACGAGGTGAAGCTTTCTTT.

The rearrangement joins TRBV4-1 to TRBJ2-1; no clear D. Between the trimmed V and J ends, which lost 1 base and 10 bases, there was a span of 17 bases. There are 15 residues in the CDR3. Germline V lookup: CDR1 MGHRA, CDR2 YSYEKL. The CDR3: CASSQGGISAREQFF. In DNA, the CDR3 is TGCGCCAGCAGCCAAGGAGGAATTTCCGCGCGGGAGCAGTTCTTC.

This chain connects TRBV28 to TRBJ2-5, with 10 bases that match TRBD2. Germline V gives CDR1 MDHEN, CDR2 SYDVKM. The CDR3 has 16 amino acids. Trimming cost V 7 bases and J 2 bases; bases outside gene matches: 10. DNA of the CDR3: TGTGCCAGCATCCCCCGCAGGACTAGCGGACAAGAGACCCAGTACTTC. Amino acid sequence: CASIPRRTSGQETQYF.

This clone was counted a single time. This rearrangement joins TRBV14 to TRBJ2-3; possible D gene TRBD2, 6 bases. Trimming removed 4 bases from V and 8 bases from J, with 13 bases in between. Per the germline V gene, CDR1 is SGHDN and CDR2 is FVKESK. The CDR3 runs 13 residues. The CDR3 protein is CASSPPDGGTQYF. The CDR3 coding sequence is TGTGCCAGCAGCCCCCCGGACGGGGGTACGCAGTATTTT.

The chain combines TRBV6-5 with TRBJ2-7; D is unclear. CDR1 and CDR2 from the germline V gene are MNHEY and SVGAGI. The CDR3 is 15 amino acids. V gave up 5 bases and J gave up 2 bases, with 16 bases separating them. CDR3 sequence reads: CASSPTTDLAYEQYF. The CDR3 DNA sequence: TGTGCCAGCAGTCCCACGACCGACCTGGCCTACGAGCAGTACTTC.

For this clone: The same CDR3 is also encoded by other DNA sequences in this sample. The V gene is TRBV7-9, the J gene TRBJ2-2; a weak D match, TRBD2 (7 bases). The CDR3 covers 15 residues. Germline CDR1 reads SEHNR; CDR2 reads FQNEAQ (reference sequence). Trimming cost V 8 bases and J 3 bases, with 16 bases left between them. The CDR3 loop is CASYLGGADTGELFF. The CDR3 DNA reads as TGTGCCAGCTATCTAGGGGGGGCCGACACCGGGGAGCTGTTTTTT.

V gene TRBV19 combines with J gene TRBJ1-5; D possibly corresponds to TRBD1 (6 bases). V shed 6 bases and J shed 0 bases, with 15 bases lying between them. The germline V gene encodes CDR1 LNHDA and CDR2 SQIVND (reference sequence). The CDR3 covers 16 residues. CDR3 nucleotide sequence: TGTGCCAGTAGCAAAGGACAGATGCATAGCAATCAGCCCCAGCATTTT. Protein sequence: CASSKGQMHSNQPQHF.